This T cell receptor (beta chain) stems from a study of T cell changes during pregnancy in multiple sclerosis. Using immunoSEQ multiplex PCR, the repertoire was profiled, and TCRdb retains in-frame clones only, with some absent. The data contain fewer than 35,000 clones, around 89% of them singletons. J was trimmed by 1 base and V by 2 bases; bases with no gene match: 5. CDR1 is MNHNY, CDR2 SVGAGI, per germline (reference sequence). The CDR3 is made up of 16 amino acids. The clonotype was recovered from a female donor in good health, enrolled as a control in a pregnancy study. The chain uses TRBV6-6 and TRBJ1-3; 7 bases align to TRBD1. Sequences were derived from CD4+ T cells from peripheral blood mononuclear cells, sampled in the third trimester of pregnancy. CDR3 coding DNA: TGTGCCAGCAGTTACGGAGGGACAGAGTCTGGAAACACCATATATTTT. This codes for CASSYGGTESGNTIYF.